Below are 8 T cell receptor beta chains sequenced from a single sample in a study of T cell responses to AZD1222 COVID-19 vaccine. TCRdb's copy holds only in-frame clones and misses some; the assay was immunoSEQ multiplex PCR. The data contain tens of thousands of clones, around 82% of them singletons. This specimen consisted of peripheral blood, obtained 28 days after the second AZD1222 dose. The receptors shown here come from an adult who received the AZD1222 COVID-19 vaccine.

The chain recombines TRBV6-5 with TRBJ1-2; D is ambiguous. The ends were cut back, 6 bases at V and 0 bases at J, with 11 bases in the middle. The CDR3 spans 14 residues. Germline V gives CDR1 MNHEY, CDR2 SVGAGI. CDR3 in amino acids: CASRHANSNYGYTF. For the CDR3, the DNA is TGTGCCAGCAGACACGCGAACTCTAACTATGGCTACACCTTC.

In this sample, this clone turned up once. The chain recombines TRBV27 with TRBJ2-3; D is undetermined. V lost 3 bases to trimming and J lost 0 bases, with 7 bases between them. This CDR3 has 14 amino acids. The germline gives CDR1 MNHEY, CDR2 SMNVEV (reference sequence). The CDR3 DNA follows: TGTGCCAGCAGTTTTCTAACTAGCACAGATACGCAGTATTTT. Translating it yields CASSFLTSTDTQYF.

This chain connects TRBV7-8 to TRBJ2-3; 7 nucleotides line up with TRBD1. The germline V gene encodes CDR1 SGHVS and CDR2 FQNEAQ. The CDR3 extends over 13 amino acids. After removal of 3 bases from V and 6 bases from J, the junction contained 3 bases not matched to a gene. CDR3 residues: CASSFTGADTQYF. The CDR3 nucleotides read TGTGCCAGCAGCTTTACAGGGGCTGATACGCAGTATTTT.

The chain recombines TRBV28 with TRBJ1-2; 7 nucleotides line up with TRBD1. Germline CDR1 MDHEN, CDR2 SYDVKM. The CDR3 length is 13 residues. V lost 4 bases to trimming and J lost 7 bases; unmatched junction nucleotides: 6. CDR3 nucleotides: TGTGCCAGCAGTTCTATAGGGGGCTCTGGCTACACCTTC. It yields the protein CASSSIGGSGYTF.

Note on this clone: Distinct nucleotide sequences in the sample also encode this CDR3. The J gene is TRBJ1-5, the V gene TRBV28; no definite D call. Trimming shortened V by 5 bases and J by 2 bases, and 10 bases separated the two germline ends. Germline values: CDR1 MDHEN, CDR2 SYDVKM. The CDR3 totals 14 residues. CDR3 DNA: TGTGCCAGCAGTCTTCAAGGAGGCAATCAGCCCCAGCATTTT. It is translated as CASSLQGGNQPQHF. Together with reference TRBV28 and TRBJ1-5, the CDR3 gives the full variable domain: DVKVTQSSRYLVKRTGEKVFLECVQDMDHENMFWYRQDPGLGLRLIYFSYDVKMKEKGDIPEGYSVSREKKERFSLILESASTNQTSMYLCASSLQGGNQPQHFGDGTRLSIL.

The table lists this clone with a few counts. The V call is TRBV6-4, the J call TRBJ2-2; 7 positions agree with TRBD2. CDR3 length equals 15 residues. With 0 bases clipped from V and 4 bases from J, the junction kept 2 bases outside the gene matches. Germline V gives CDR1 MRHNA, CDR2 SNTAGT. The CDR3 nucleotides read TGTGCCAGCAGTGACTCGAGGGAGGGCACCGGGGAGCTGTTTTTT. It specifies CASSDSREGTGELFF.

As DNA, the CDR3 is TGTGCCTGGAGCTCGACAGGGGCTCAGCCCCAGCATTTT. Its protein product is CAWSSTGAQPQHF. The chain uses TRBV30 and TRBJ1-5, with 8 bases fitting TRBD1. Germline V gene sequence: CDR1 GTSNPN, CDR2 SVGIG (reference sequence). The CDR3 has 13 residues. The V and J ends lost 3 bases and 6 bases, in that order; junction bases with no gene match: 4.

The chain joins TRBV2 to TRBJ1-5; D possibly corresponds to TRBD1 (5 bases). V was trimmed by 4 bases and J by 4 bases, leaving 14 bases between them. Germline CDR1 SNHLY, CDR2 FYNNEI. The CDR3 loop spans 15 amino acids. The CDR3 DNA reads TGTGCCAGCAGTGGGTTGGAAGGACAAAATCAGCCCCAGCATTTT. It encodes CASSGLEGQNQPQHF.